The 32 T cell receptor beta chains below were found in one sample sequenced in a study of blood T cell repertoires in COVID-19. Only in-frame clones appear in the TCRdb table, and some are missing; sequencing was by immunoSEQ multiplex PCR. The data contain roughly 250,000 clones, roughly four fifths of them singletons. Sample: peripheral blood. These receptors originate from an elderly woman with acute or convalescent COVID-19.

The CDR3 region has the DNA TGTGCCAGCAGCTTACTAACAGGGCGAGGCGAGCAGTACTTC. This encodes CASSLLTGRGEQYF. The V gene is TRBV7-9, the J gene TRBJ2-7, with D possibly TRBD1 on 6 matching bases. V lost 2 bases, J lost 6 bases, and 14 bases lay in between. The CDR3 spans 14 residues. Germline assignment: CDR1 SEHNR and CDR2 FQNEAQ (reference sequence).

The chain combines TRBV5-1 with TRBJ2-1; 8 nucleotides agree with TRBD1. The CDR3 has 14 residues. The trim removed 4 bases at V and 9 bases at J, leaving 9 bases unmatched. The germline V gene encodes CDR1 SGHRS and CDR2 YFSETQ. For the CDR3, the DNA is TGCGCCAGCAGCCTTCTCAGGGGGCGTATTGAGCAGTTCTTC. This sequence encodes CASSLLRGRIEQFF.

This chain links TRBV18 with TRBJ1-5; a weak D match, TRBD1 (6 bases). The CDR3 runs to 15 residues. Germline V gives CDR1 KGHSH, CDR2 LQKENI. The V end was cut by 4 bases, the J end by 2 bases, with 12 bases between. Here the CDR3 reads CASSLGAERNQPQHF. CDR3 sequence (DNA): TGTGCCAGCTCACTGGGGGCCGAACGCAATCAGCCCCAGCATTTT.

The chain is built from TRBV18 and TRBJ2-1; TRBD2 matches at 9 bases. The CDR3 totals 17 residues. The V gene end was trimmed by 0 bases and the J gene end by 9 bases; junction bases not matched to a gene: 12. Germline V gene lookup returns CDR1 KGHSH and CDR2 LQKENI. The CDR3, as DNA: TGTGCCAGCTCACCACCGGTTAGCGGGGGTAACCTCGGTGAGCAGTTCTTC. This codes for CASSPPVSGGNLGEQFF.

V usage is TRBV24-1 and J usage is TRBJ2-3; weak D call: TRBD2 (6 bases). Germline CDR1 KGHDR, CDR2 SFDVKD. CDR3 length: 14 residues. V was shortened by 9 bases and J by 0 bases, with 12 bases between the two germline ends. CDR3 sequence: CATRASGSTDTQYF. In DNA, the CDR3 is TGTGCCACCCGAGCGAGCGGGAGCACAGATACGCAGTATTTT.

This clone was detected only once. This chain links TRBV7-9 with TRBJ1-6; TRBD1 is a possible D gene (6 bases). The CDR3 is made up of 14 amino acids. Germline CDR1 SEHNR, CDR2 FQNEAQ (reference sequence). Trimming pared 8 bases from V and 7 bases from J, leaving 15 bases between. CDR3 region: CASRPNQGNSPLHF. DNA for the CDR3: TGTGCCAGCCGCCCAAATCAGGGGAATTCACCCCTCCACTTT.

This chain joins TRBV7-3 and TRBJ2-2, with 11 nucleotides matching TRBD1. The trim removed 3 bases at V and 5 bases at J, leaving 14 bases unmatched. The germline V gene encodes CDR1 SGHTA and CDR2 FQGTGA. The CDR3 totals 19 residues. The CDR3 nucleotides are TGTGCCAGCAGCTTGGCCCCGGGACAGGGGGGAATGGGTACCGGGGAGCTGTTTTTT. Residues: CASSLAPGQGGMGTGELFF.

The chain combines TRBV3-1 (or the pseudogene TRBV3-2) with TRBJ2-3; 9 bases fit TRBD2. CDR3 length equals 17 residues. V was clipped by 0 bases and J by 0 bases; unmatched bases: 4. CDR1 is LGHDT and CDR2 is YNNKEL in the germline V gene (reference sequence). CDR3 loop: CASSQDWAGGSTDTQYF. In DNA form, the CDR3 reads TGTGCCAGCAGCCAAGATTGGGCGGGGGGGAGCACAGATACGCAGTATTTT.

The chain links TRBV7-3 to TRBJ2-1, with D perhaps matching TRBD1 (5 bases). This CDR3 is 15 amino acids long. Germline V gene sequence: CDR1 SGHTA, CDR2 FQGTGA. Trimming cost V 6 bases and J 0 bases, with 12 bases left between them. In nucleotides, the CDR3 is TGTGCCAGCAGTTGGACATCGAGCTCCTACAATGAGCAGTTCTTC. It specifies CASSWTSSSYNEQFF. The complete variable domain, with remaining parts taken from reference TRBV7-3 and TRBJ2-1, reads GAGVSQTPSNKVTEKGKYVELRCDPISGHTALYWYRQSLGQGPEFLIYFQGTGAADDSGLPNDRFFAVRPEGSVSTLKIQRTERGDSAVYLCASSWTSSSYNEQFFGPGTRLTVL.

The CDR3 here is CASSSGQVQETQYF. The DNA of the CDR3 is TGTGCCAGCAGCTCAGGACAGGTACAAGAGACCCAGTACTTC. The V and J genes are TRBV9 and TRBJ2-5; 7 bases are shared with TRBD1. The germline CDR1 and CDR2 sequences are SGDLS and YYNGEE. Trimming cost V 4 bases and J 2 bases; bases outside gene matches: 5. The CDR3 has 14 amino acids. Combining the CDR3 with reference TRBV9 and TRBJ2-5 gives the whole variable domain DSGVTQTPKHLITATGQRVTLRCSPRSGDLSVYWYQQSLDQGLQFLIQYYNGEERAKGNILERFSAQQFPDLHSELNLSSLELGDSALYFCASSSGQVQETQYFGPGTRLLVL.

The chain joins TRBV9 to TRBJ2-2, with 9 bases lining up with TRBD2. The CDR3 is 16 amino acids. CDR1 SGDLS and CDR2 YYNGEE come from the germline V gene. Trimming at V came to 4 bases and at J to 0 bases, leaving 4 bases not matched to a gene. The CDR3 here is CASSTGLASNTGELFF. The CDR3 DNA sequence: TGTGCCAGCAGCACCGGACTAGCGTCGAACACCGGGGAGCTGTTTTTT.

This chain connects TRBV5-1 to TRBJ2-3; 9 nucleotides line up with TRBD1. CDR1 and CDR2 (germline): SGHRS, YFSETQ. CDR3 length: 16 residues. V shed 4 bases and J 5 bases; nucleotides not matched to a gene: 11. The CDR3 DNA reads as TGCGCCAGCAGCGCCCGGGGTACAGGGGGCAGAGATACGCAGTATTTT. This gives the protein CASSARGTGGRDTQYF.

The chain uses TRBV7-9 and TRBJ2-1, with 8 bases that match TRBD2. Trimming took 5 bases from V and 9 from J; bases not matched to a gene: 9. The CDR3 length is 14 residues. The germline gives CDR1 SEHNR, CDR2 FQNEAQ (reference sequence). The CDR3 protein is CASSQGTSWSEQFF. In DNA, the CDR3 is TGTGCCAGCAGCCAGGGGACTAGTTGGAGTGAGCAGTTCTTC.

The J gene is TRBJ2-1, the V gene TRBV28; possible D gene TRBD2, 6 bases. Germline CDR1 MDHEN, CDR2 SYDVKM. The length of the CDR3 is 16 residues. V was clipped by 2 bases and J by 2 bases, with 13 bases between them. For the CDR3, the DNA is TGTGCCAGCAGTTTAGGGCTCGGGACTGCCTACAATGAGCAGTTCTTC. It yields the protein CASSLGLGTAYNEQFF.

This chain connects TRBV7-9 to TRBJ2-4, with 11 positions matching TRBD1. CDR1 is SEHNR, CDR2 FQNEAQ, per germline (reference sequence). V gave up 4 bases and J gave up 4 bases; unmatched junction bases: 9. The CDR3 is made up of 17 amino acids. CDR3 loop: CASSSTRDRGFKNIQYF. CDR3 coding DNA: TGTGCCAGCAGCTCCACCCGGGACAGGGGGTTTAAAAACATTCAGTACTTC.

V usage is TRBV18 and J usage is TRBJ2-1; no clear D. The ends were cut back, 2 bases at V and 9 bases at J, with 11 bases in the middle. CDR1 and CDR2 from the germline V gene are KGHSH and LQKENI. This CDR3 is built from 13 residues. The CDR3 protein is CASSPESSGEQFF. CDR3 nucleotide sequence: TGTGCCAGCTCACCAGAGTCGTCCGGTGAGCAGTTCTTC. The variable domain in full, completed from reference TRBV18 and TRBJ2-1, reads NAGVMQNPRHLVRRRGQEARLRCSPMKGHSHVYWYRQLPEEGLKFMVYLQKENIIDESGMPKERFSAEFPKEGPSILRIQQVVRGDSAAYFCASSPESSGEQFFGPGTRLTVL.

In its sample, this clone was seen a few times. The chain links TRBV27 to TRBJ1-1, with 8 bases aligning to TRBD1. The CDR3 contains 15 residues. The V segment lost 5 bases and the J segment 1 base; nucleotides outside the gene matches: 6. The germline CDR1 and CDR2 sequences are MNHEY and SMNVEV (reference sequence). CDR3 residues: CASSQRQGRNTEAFF. The CDR3 bases are TGTGCCAGCAGTCAGAGACAGGGGCGGAACACTGAAGCTTTCTTT.

This clone was seen a few times. CDR3 loop: CASGPRTGGTDTQYF. The DNA of the CDR3 is TGTGCCAGTGGCCCTCGGACAGGGGGTACAGATACGCAGTATTTT. The V call is TRBV19, the J call TRBJ2-3, with 10 nucleotides matching TRBD1. Germline-derived CDR1 and CDR2 are LNHDA and SQIVND (reference sequence). J was trimmed by 3 bases and V by 8 bases; bases with no gene match: 8. The CDR3 is 15 residues long.

The rearrangement links TRBV29-1 to TRBJ2-7; D possibly corresponds to TRBD2 (6 bases). This CDR3 is 11 amino acids long. Germline assignment: CDR1 SQVTM and CDR2 ANQGSEA. V shed 7 bases and J shed 3 bases, with 10 bases lying between them. The CDR3 DNA reads as TGCAGCGCCGCGACTAGCTACGAGCAGTACTTC. Its translation: CSAATSYEQYF.

The V gene is TRBV25-1, the J gene TRBJ2-7; TRBD2 matches 9 bases. CDR3 length: 14 amino acids. The V gene's germline CDR1 is MGHDK and CDR2 SYGVNS. V lost 4 bases, J lost 3 bases, and 4 bases stayed unmatched. This CDR3 reads CASSALTSGYEQYF. CDR3 bases: TGTGCCAGCAGTGCCCTGACTAGCGGCTACGAGCAGTACTTC.

The chain carries TRBV18 and TRBJ1-6; D might be TRBD1 (5 bases). The CDR3 is 14 amino acids. Germline V gene data show CDR1 as KGHSH and CDR2 as LQKENI. The V end lost 4 bases, the J end lost 10 bases, and 14 bases lay between the germline ends. The CDR3 loop is CASSRVGVDSPLHF. The DNA for the CDR3 is TGTGCCAGCTCACGGGTAGGGGTAGACTCACCCCTCCACTTT. Filled out from reference TRBV18 and TRBJ1-6, the complete variable domain reads NAGVMQNPRHLVRRRGQEARLRCSPMKGHSHVYWYRQLPEEGLKFMVYLQKENIIDESGMPKERFSAEFPKEGPSILRIQQVVRGDSAAYFCASSRVGVDSPLHFGNGTRLTVT.

The chain is built from TRBV18 and TRBJ2-2, with D maybe TRBD1 (5 bases). V shed 3 bases and J shed 4 bases, with 12 bases lying between them. Germline V gene sequence: CDR1 KGHSH, CDR2 LQKENI. The CDR3 contains 15 residues. In DNA form, the CDR3 reads TGTGCCAGCTCACCGAGGCAGGGTAGCACCGGGGAGCTGTTTTTT. It encodes CASSPRQGSTGELFF.

The V call is TRBV14, the J call TRBJ1-1; 8 bases line up with TRBD1. The germline V gene encodes CDR1 SGHDN and CDR2 FVKESK. The V gene end was trimmed by 2 bases and the J gene end by 3 bases; junction bases not matched to a gene: 8. The CDR3 spans 16 residues. The CDR3 is CASSQRQGSKDTEAFF. The CDR3 nucleotides read TGTGCCAGCAGCCAACGACAGGGGAGTAAGGACACTGAAGCTTTCTTT.

This clone was picked up one time. The chain uses TRBV5-8 and TRBJ2-2; maybe TRBD2 (5 bases). Trimming shortened V by 3 bases and J by 6 bases, and 27 bases separated the two germline ends. Germline V gene sequence: CDR1 SGHTS, CDR2 YDEGEE. There are 19 residues in the CDR3. CDR3 sequence reads: CASSSLRTGTRLGAGELFF. The CDR3 coding sequence is TGTGCCAGCAGCTCACTTAGGACGGGAACCAGGTTGGGTGCCGGGGAGCTGTTTTTT.

This chain connects TRBV2 to TRBJ2-7, with a weak D call TRBD1 (6 bases). The germline V gene has CDR1 SNHLY and CDR2 FYNNEI. V was cut by 7 bases and J by 4 bases, with 23 bases left in between. The CDR3 has 16 amino acids. The CDR3 coding sequence is TGTGCCAGCATTTCGACTTTAGACAGGATTCTTTACGAGCAGTACTTC. Amino acid sequence: CASISTLDRILYEQYF.

The chain combines TRBV5-1 with TRBJ2-3; D is perhaps TRBD1 (5 bases). There are 14 residues in the CDR3. V lost 4 bases, J lost 2 bases, and 11 bases lay in between. Germline V gene data show CDR1 as SGHRS and CDR2 as YFSETQ. CDR3 amino acids: CASSAGLPTDTQYF. Written as DNA, the CDR3 is TGCGCCAGCAGCGCAGGGCTTCCCACAGATACGCAGTATTTT. Full variable domain (rest looked up from reference TRBV5-1 and TRBJ2-3): KAGVTQTPRYLIKTRGQQVTLSCSPISGHRSVSWYQQTPGQGLQFLFEYFSETQRNKGNFPGRFSGRQFSNSRSEMNVSTLELGDSALYLCASSAGLPTDTQYFGPGTRLTVL.

The sample holds a few counts of this clone. This rearrangement joins TRBV2 to TRBJ1-3; D might be TRBD1 (6 bases). Germline-derived CDR1 and CDR2 are SNHLY and FYNNEI. The CDR3 has 14 residues. V was trimmed by 6 bases and J by 2 bases, leaving 11 bases between them. The CDR3: CASRTGTTGNTIYF. The CDR3, as DNA: TGTGCCAGCAGGACCGGGACAACTGGAAACACCATATATTTT.

This chain connects TRBV27 to TRBJ2-7; D unclear. V was shortened by 6 bases and J by 7 bases, with 16 bases between the two germline ends. The CDR3 is 13 residues long. Germline CDR1 and CDR2: MNHEY and SMNVEV (reference sequence). In DNA form, the CDR3 reads TGTGCCAGCAGCCTCCAGATTTTGCGGGAGCAGTACTTC. Its protein is CASSLQILREQYF.

The chain joins TRBV3-1 (or the pseudogene TRBV3-2) to TRBJ1-1, with a possible D match to TRBD1 (6 bases). Per germline, CDR1 LGHDT and CDR2 YNNKEL (reference sequence). With 3 bases removed from V and 8 bases from J, the gap between germline ends came to 10 bases. This CDR3 has 12 amino acids. CDR3 sequence: CASSHWTAEAFF. CDR3 bases: TGTGCCAGCAGCCATTGGACAGCCGAAGCTTTCTTT.

The J gene is TRBJ1-4, the V gene TRBV2; 7 positions match TRBD1. CDR1 and CDR2 (germline): SNHLY, FYNNEI. Trimming at V came to 11 bases and at J to 1 base, leaving 13 bases not matched to a gene. The CDR3 spans 16 residues. This CDR3 reads CASQGGIKGTNEKLFF. As DNA, the CDR3 is TGTGCCTCCCAGGGGGGAATTAAGGGAACTAATGAAAAACTGTTTTTT.

This clone was counted between two and nine times. This sequence joins TRBV19 and TRBJ2-2; TRBD1 matches 7 bases. V trimming: 1 base; J trimming: 2 bases; junction bases outside the gene matches: 4. CDR3 size: 16 residues. Per germline, CDR1 LNHDA and CDR2 SQIVND (reference sequence). CDR3 in DNA: TGTGCCAGTAGTATAGTCTGGACAGGCAACACCGGGGAGCTGTTTTTT. The encoded protein is CASSIVWTGNTGELFF.

This chain links TRBV29-1 with TRBJ2-3, with D tentatively TRBD1 (6 bases). Germline values: CDR1 SQVTM, CDR2 ANQGSEA. V shed 1 base and J shed 1 base, with 12 bases lying between them. CDR3 length: 15 amino acids. The CDR3 is CSVEGWAGGTDTQYF. CDR3 coding DNA: TGCAGCGTTGAAGGGTGGGCAGGGGGCACAGATACGCAGTATTTT.